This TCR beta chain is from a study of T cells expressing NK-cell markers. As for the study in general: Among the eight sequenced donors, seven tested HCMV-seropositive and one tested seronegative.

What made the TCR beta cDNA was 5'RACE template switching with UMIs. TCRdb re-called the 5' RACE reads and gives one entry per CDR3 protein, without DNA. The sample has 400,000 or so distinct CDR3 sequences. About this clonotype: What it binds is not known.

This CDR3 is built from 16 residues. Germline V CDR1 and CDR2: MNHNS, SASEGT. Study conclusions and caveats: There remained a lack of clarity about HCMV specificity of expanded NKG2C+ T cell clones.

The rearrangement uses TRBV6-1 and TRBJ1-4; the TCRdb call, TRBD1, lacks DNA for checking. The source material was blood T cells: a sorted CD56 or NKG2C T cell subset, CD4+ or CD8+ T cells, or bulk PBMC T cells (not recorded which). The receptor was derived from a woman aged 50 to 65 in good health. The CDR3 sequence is CASSELGVRTNEKLFF.